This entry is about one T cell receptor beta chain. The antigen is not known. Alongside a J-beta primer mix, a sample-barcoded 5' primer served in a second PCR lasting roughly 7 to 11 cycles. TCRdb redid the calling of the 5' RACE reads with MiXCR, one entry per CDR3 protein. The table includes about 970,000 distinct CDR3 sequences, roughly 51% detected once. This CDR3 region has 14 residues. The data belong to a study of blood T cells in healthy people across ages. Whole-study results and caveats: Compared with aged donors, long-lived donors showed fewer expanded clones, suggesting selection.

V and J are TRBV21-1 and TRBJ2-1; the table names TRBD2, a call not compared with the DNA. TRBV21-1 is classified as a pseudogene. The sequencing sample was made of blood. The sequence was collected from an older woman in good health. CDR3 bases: TGTGCCAGCAGCCCCGACGGTAGCGGCTACGAGCAGTTCTTC. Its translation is CASSPDGSGYEQFF.